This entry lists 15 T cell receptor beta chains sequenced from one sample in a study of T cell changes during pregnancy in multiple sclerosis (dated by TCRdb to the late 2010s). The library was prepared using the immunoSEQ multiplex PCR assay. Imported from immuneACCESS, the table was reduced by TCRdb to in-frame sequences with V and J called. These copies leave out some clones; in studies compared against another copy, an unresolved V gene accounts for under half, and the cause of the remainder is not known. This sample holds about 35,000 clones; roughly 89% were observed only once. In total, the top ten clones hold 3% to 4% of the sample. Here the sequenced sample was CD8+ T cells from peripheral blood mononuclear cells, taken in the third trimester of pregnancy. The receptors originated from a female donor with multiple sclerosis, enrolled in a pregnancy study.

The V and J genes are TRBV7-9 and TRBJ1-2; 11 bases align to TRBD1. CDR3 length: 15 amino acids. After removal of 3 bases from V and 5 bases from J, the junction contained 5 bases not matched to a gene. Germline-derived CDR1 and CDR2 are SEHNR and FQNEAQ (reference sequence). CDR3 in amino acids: CASSLGTGGNYGYTF. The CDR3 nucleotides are TGTGCCAGCAGCTTGGGGACAGGGGGTAATTATGGCTACACCTTC. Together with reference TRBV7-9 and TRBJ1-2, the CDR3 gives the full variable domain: DTGVSQNPRHKITKRGQNVTFRCDPISEHNRLYWYRQTLGQGPEFLTYFQNEAQLEKSRLLSDRFSAERPKGSFSTLEIQRTEQGDSAMYLCASSLGTGGNYGYTFGSGTRLTVV.

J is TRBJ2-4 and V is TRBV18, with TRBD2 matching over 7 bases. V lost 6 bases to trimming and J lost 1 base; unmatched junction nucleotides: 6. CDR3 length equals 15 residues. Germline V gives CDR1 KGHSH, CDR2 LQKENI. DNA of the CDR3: TGTGCCAGCTCTCCTGGGGAGGGGGCCAAAAACATTCAGTACTTC. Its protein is CASSPGEGAKNIQYF.

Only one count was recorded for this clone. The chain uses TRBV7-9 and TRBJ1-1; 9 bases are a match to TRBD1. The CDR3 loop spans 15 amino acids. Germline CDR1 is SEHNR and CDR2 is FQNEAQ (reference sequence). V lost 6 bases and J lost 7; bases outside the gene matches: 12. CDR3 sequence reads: CASSLPGQGIGEAFF. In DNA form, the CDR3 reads TGTGCCAGCAGTTTACCGGGACAGGGAATAGGTGAAGCTTTCTTT.

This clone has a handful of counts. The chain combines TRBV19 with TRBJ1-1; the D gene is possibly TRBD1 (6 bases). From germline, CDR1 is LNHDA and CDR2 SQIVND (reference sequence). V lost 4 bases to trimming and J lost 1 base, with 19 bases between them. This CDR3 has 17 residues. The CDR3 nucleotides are TGTGCCAGTAGTACGCCCGAGGGGGGGCGGGAGAACACTGAAGCTTTCTTT. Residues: CASSTPEGGRENTEAFF.

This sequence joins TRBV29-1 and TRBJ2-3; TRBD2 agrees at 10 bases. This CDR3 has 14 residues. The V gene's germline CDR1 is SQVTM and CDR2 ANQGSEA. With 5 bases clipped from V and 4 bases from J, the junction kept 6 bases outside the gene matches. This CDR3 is CSVTKAGGPDTQYF. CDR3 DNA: TGCAGCGTTACGAAAGCGGGGGGGCCAGATACGCAGTATTTT.

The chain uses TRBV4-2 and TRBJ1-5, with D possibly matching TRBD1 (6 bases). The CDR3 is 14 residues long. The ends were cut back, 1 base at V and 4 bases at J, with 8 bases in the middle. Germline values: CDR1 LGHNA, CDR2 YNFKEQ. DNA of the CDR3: TGTGCCAGCAGCCAAGGACAGGAGAATCAGCCCCAGCATTTT. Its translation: CASSQGQENQPQHF.

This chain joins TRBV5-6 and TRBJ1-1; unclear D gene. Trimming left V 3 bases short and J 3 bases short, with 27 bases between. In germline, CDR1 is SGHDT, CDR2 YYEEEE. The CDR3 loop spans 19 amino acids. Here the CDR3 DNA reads TGTGCCAGCAGCTCTTTTATAGACGGCTCCTCCGGGTCGGACACTGAAGCTTTCTTT. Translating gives CASSSFIDGSSGSDTEAFF.

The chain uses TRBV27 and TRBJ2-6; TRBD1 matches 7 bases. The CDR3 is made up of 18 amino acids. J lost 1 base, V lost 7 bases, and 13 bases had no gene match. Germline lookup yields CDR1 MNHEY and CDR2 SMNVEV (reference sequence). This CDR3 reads CASMWDSQRSSGANVLTF. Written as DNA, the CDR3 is TGTGCCAGCATGTGGGACAGCCAAAGGAGTTCTGGGGCCAACGTCCTGACTTTC.

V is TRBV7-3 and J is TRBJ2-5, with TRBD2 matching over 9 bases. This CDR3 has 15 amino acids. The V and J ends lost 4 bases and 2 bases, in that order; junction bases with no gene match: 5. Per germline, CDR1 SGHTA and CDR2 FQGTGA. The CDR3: CASSSSGGSQETQYF. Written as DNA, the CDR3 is TGTGCCAGCAGCTCAAGCGGGGGGAGTCAAGAGACCCAGTACTTC.

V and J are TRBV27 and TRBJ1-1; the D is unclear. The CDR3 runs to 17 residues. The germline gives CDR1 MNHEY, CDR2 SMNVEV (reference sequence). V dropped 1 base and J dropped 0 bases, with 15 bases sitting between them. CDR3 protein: CASSLFPSAGMNTEAFF. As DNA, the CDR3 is TGTGCCAGCAGTTTATTCCCGTCTGCGGGCATGAACACTGAAGCTTTCTTT.

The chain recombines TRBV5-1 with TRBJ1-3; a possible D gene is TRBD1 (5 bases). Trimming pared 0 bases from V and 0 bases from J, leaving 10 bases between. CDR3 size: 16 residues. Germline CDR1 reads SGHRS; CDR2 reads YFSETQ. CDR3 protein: CASSLAGTNSGNTIYF. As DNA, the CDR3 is TGCGCCAGCAGCTTGGCGGGGACTAACTCTGGAAACACCATATATTTT.

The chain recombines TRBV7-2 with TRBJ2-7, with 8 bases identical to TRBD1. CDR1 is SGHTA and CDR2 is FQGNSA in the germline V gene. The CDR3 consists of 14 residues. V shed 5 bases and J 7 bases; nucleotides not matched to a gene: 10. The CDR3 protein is CASSRRDRTWEQYF. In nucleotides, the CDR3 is TGTGCCAGCAGCCGAAGGGACAGGACCTGGGAGCAGTACTTC.

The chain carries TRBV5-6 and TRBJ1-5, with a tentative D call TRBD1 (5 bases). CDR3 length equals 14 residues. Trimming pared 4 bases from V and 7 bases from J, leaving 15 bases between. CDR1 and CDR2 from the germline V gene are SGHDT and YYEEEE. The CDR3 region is CASSLSRTLQPQHF. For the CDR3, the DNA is TGTGCCAGCAGCCTTTCTCGGACACTCCAGCCCCAGCATTTT.

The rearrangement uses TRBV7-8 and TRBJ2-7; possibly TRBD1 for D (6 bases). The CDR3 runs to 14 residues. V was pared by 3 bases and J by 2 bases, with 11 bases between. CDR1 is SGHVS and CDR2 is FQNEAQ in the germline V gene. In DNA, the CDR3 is TGTGCCAGCAGCTTGGGGGCAGGGGCCTACGAGCAGTACTTC. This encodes CASSLGAGAYEQYF. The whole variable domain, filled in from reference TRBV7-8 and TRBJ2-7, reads GAGVSQSPRYKVAKRGQDVALRCDPISGHVSLFWYQQALGQGPEFLTYFQNEAQLDKSGLPSDRFFAERPEGSVSTLKIQRTQQEDSAVYLCASSLGAGAYEQYFGPGTRLTVT.

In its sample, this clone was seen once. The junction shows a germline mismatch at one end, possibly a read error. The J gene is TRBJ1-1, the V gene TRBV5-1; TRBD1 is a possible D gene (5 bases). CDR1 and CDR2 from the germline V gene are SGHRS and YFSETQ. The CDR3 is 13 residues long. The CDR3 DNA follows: TGCGCCAGCAGCTTATCAGGGAACGCTGAAGCTTTCTTT. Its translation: CASSLSGNAEAFF. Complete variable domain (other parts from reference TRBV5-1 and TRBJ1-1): KAGVTQTPRYLIKTRGQQVTLSCSPISGHRSVSWYQQTPGQGLQFLFEYFSETQRNKGNFPGRFSGRQFSNSRSEMNVSTLELGDSALYLCASSLSGNAEAFFGQGTRLTVV.